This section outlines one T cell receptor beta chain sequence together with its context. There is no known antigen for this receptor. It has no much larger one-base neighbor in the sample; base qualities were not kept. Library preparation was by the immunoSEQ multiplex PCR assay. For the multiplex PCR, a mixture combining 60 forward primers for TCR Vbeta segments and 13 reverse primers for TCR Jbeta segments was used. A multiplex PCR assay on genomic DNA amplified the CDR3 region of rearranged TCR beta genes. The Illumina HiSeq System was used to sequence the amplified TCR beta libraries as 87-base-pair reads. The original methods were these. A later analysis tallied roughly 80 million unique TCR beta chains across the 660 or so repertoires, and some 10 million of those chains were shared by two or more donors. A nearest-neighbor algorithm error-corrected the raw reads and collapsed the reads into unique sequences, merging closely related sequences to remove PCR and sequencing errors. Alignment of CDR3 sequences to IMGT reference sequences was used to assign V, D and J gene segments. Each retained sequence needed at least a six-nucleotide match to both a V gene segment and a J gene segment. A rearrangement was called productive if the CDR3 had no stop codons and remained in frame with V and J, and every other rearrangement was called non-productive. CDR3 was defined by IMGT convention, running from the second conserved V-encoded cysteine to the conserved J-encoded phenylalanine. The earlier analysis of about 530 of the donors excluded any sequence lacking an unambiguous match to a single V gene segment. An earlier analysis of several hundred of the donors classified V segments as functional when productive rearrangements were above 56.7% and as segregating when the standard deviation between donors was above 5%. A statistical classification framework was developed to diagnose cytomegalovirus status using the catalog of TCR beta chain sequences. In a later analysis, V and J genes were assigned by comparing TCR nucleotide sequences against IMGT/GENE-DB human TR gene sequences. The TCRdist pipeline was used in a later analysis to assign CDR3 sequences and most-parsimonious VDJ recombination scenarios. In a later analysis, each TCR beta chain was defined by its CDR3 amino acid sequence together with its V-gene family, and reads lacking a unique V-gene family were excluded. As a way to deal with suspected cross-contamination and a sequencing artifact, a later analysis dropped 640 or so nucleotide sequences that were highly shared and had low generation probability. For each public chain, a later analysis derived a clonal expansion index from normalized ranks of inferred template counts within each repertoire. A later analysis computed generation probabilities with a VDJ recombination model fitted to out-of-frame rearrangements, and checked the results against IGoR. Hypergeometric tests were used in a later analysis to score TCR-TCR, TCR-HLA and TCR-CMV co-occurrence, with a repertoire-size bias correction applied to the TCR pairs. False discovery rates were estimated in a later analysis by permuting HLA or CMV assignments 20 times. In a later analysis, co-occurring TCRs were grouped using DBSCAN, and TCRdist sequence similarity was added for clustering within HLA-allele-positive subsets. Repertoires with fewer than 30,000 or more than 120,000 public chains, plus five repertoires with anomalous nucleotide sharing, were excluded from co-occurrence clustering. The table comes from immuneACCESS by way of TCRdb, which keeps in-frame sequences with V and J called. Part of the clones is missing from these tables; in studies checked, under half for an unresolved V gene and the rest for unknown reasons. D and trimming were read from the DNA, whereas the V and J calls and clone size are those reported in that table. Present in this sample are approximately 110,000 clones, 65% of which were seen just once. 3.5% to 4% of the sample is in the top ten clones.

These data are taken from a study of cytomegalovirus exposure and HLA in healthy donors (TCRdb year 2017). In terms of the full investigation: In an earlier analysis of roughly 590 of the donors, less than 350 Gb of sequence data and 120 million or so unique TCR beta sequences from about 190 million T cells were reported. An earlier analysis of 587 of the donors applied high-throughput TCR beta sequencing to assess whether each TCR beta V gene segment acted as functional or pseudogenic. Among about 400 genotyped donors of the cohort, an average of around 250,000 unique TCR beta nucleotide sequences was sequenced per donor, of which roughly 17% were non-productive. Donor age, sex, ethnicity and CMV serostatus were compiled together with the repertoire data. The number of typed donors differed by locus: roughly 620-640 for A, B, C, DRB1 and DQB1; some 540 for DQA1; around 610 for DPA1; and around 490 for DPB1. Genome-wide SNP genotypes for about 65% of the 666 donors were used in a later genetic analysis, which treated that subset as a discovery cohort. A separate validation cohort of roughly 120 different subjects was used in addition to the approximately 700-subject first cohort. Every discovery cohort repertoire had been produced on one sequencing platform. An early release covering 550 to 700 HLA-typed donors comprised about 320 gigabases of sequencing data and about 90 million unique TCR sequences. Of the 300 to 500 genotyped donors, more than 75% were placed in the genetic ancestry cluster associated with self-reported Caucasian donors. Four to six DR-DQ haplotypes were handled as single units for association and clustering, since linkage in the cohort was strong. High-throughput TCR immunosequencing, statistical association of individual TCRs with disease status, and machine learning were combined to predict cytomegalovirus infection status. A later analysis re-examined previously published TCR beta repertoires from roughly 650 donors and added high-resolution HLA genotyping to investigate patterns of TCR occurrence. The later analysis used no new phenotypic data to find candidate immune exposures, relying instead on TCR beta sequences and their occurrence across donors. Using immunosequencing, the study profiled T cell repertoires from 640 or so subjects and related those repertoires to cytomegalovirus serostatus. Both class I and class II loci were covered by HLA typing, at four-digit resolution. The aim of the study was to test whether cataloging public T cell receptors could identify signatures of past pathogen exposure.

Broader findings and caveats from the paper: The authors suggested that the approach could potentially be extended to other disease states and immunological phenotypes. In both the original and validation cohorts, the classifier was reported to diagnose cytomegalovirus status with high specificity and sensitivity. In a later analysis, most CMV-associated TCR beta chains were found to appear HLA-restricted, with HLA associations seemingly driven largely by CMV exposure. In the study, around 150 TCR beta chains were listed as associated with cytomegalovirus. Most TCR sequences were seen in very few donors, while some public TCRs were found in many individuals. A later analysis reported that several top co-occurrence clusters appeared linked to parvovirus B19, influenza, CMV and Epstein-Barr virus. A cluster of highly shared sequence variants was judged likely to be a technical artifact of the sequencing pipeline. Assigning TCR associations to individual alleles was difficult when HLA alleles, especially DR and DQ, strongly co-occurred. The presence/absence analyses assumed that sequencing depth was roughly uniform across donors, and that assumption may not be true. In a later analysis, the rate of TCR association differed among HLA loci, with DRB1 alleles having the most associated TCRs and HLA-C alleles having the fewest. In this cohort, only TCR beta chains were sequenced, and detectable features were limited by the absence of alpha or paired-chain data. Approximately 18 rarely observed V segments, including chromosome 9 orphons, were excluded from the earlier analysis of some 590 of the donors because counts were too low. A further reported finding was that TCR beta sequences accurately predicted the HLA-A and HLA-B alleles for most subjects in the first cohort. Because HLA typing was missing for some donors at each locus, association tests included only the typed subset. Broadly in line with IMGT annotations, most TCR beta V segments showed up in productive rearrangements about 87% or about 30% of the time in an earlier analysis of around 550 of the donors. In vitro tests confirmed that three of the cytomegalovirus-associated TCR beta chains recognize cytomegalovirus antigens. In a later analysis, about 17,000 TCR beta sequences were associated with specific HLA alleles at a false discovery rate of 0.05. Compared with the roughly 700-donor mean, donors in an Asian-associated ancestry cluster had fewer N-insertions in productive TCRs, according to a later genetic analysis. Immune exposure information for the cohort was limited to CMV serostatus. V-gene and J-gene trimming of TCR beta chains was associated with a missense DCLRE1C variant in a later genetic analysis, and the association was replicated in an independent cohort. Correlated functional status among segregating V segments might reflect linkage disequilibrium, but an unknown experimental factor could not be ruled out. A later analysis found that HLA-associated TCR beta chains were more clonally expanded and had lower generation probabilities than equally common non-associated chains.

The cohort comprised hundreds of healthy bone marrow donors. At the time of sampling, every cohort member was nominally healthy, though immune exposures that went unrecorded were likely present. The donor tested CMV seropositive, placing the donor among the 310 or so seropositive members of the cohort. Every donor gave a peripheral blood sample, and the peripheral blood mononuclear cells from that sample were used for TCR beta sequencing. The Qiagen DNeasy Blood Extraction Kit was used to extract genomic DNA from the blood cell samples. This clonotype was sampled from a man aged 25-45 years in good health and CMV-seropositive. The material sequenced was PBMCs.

The CDR3 reads CASILYSGSNYGYTF. The bases are TGTGCCAGCATCCTTTACAGCGGGTCTAACTATGGCTACACCTTC. Recombination linked TRBV7-2 to TRBJ1-2; no D gene call is confident. The CDR1 and CDR2 encoded by the germline V gene are SGHTA and FQGNSA. The CDR3 sequence holds 15 residues, the cysteine and phenylalanine included. The CDR3 DNA has 45 bases and is translated from base 1. V lost 7 bases and J lost 0 bases; the stretch between them is 15 bases long.